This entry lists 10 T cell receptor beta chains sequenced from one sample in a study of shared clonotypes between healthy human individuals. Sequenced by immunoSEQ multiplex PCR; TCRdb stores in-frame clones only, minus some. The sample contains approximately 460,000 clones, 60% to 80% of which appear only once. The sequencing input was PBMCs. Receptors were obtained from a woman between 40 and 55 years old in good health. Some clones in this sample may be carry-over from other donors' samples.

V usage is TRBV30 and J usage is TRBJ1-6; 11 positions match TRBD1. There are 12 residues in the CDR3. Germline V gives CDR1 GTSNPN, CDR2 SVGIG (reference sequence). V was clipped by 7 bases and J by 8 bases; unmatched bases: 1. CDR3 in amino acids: CASDRGHSPLHF. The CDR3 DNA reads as TGTGCCTCGGACAGGGGGCATTCACCCCTCCACTTT.

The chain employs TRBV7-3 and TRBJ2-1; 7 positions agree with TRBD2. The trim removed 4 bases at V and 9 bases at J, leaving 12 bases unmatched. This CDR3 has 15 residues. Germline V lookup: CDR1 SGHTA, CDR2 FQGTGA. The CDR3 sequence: CASSSQRGGHGEQFF. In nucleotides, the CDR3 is TGTGCCAGCAGCTCCCAGCGGGGAGGGCACGGTGAGCAGTTCTTC.

CDR3 protein: CASSEGRQDQETQYF. CDR3 bases: TGTGCCAGCAGCGAGGGGAGACAGGACCAAGAGACCCAGTACTTC. The chain combines TRBV11-3 with TRBJ2-5; D is perhaps TRBD1 (6 bases). Germline V CDR1 and CDR2: SGHNT, YENEEA. V was cut by 5 bases and J by 0 bases, with 13 bases left in between. The CDR3 is 15 residues long.

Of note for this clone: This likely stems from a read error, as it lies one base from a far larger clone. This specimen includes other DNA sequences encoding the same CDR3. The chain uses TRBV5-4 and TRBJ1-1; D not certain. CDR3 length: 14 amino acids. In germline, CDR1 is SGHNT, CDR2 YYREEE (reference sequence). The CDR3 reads CASSFELGNTEAFF. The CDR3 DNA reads TGCGCCAGCAGCTTCGAGCTAGGGAACACTGAAGCTTTCTTT. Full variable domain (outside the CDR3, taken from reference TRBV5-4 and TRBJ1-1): ETGVTQSPTHLIKTRGQQVTLRCSSQSGHNTVSWYQQALGQGPQFIFQYYREEENGRGNFPPRFSGLQFPNYSSELNVNALELDDSALYLCASSFELGNTEAFFGQGTRLTVV.

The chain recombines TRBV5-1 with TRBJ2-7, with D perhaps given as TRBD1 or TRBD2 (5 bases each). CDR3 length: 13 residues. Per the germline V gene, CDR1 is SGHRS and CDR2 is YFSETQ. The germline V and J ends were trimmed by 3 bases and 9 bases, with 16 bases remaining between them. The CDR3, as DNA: TGCGCCAGCAGCTCCCATGGGGGATCGACGCAGTACTTC. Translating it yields CASSSHGGSTQYF. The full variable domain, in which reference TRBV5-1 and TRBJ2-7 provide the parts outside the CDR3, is KAGVTQTPRYLIKTRGQQVTLSCSPISGHRSVSWYQQTPGQGLQFLFEYFSETQRNKGNFPGRFSGRQFSNSRSEMNVSTLELGDSALYLCASSSHGGSTQYFGPGTRLTVT.

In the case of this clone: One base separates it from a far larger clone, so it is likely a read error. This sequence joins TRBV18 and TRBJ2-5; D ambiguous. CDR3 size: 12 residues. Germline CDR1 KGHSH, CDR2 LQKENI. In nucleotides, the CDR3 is TGTGCCAGCTCACCACGACAAGGGACCCAGTACTTC. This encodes CASSPRQGTQYF.

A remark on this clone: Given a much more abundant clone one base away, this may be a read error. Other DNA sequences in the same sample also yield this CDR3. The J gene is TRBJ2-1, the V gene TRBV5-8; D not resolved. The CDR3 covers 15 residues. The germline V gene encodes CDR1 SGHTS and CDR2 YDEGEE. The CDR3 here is CASSLVREVHNEQFF. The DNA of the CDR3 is TGTGCCAGTAGCTTGGTCCGTGAGGTCCACAATGAGCAGTTCTTC.

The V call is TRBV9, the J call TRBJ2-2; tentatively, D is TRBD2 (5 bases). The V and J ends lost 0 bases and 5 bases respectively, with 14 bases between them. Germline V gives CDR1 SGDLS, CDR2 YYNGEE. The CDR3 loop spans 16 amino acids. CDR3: CASSVAVGVQTGELFF. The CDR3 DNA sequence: TGTGCCAGCAGCGTAGCTGTGGGAGTACAGACCGGGGAGCTGTTTTTT.

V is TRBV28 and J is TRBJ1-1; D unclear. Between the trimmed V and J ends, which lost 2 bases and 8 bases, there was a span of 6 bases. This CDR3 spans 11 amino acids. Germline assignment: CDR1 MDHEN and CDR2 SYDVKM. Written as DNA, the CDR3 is TGTGCCAGCAGTTTACTTCGGGAAGCTTTCTTT. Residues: CASSLLREAFF. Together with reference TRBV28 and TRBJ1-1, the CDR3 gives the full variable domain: DVKVTQSSRYLVKRTGEKVFLECVQDMDHENMFWYRQDPGLGLRLIYFSYDVKMKEKGDIPEGYSVSREKKERFSLILESASTNQTSMYLCASSLLREAFFGQGTRLTVV.

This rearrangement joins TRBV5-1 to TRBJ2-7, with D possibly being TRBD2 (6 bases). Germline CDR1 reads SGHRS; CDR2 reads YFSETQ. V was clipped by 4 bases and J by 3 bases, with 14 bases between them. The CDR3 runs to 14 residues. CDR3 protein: CASSERDSFYEQYF. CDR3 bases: TGCGCCAGCAGCGAACGGGACTCATTCTACGAGCAGTACTTC.